Sequencing of this TCR beta chain was carried out in a study of T cell therapy after organ transplantation (dated 2019 in TCRdb). About the full investigation: The therapy products consisted of autologous CMV-specific T cells grown in vitro for roughly two weeks using a peptide pool of 30 HLA class I and II CMV epitopes. Patients were given up to 6 doses of T cells at 2-week intervals and were followed for 25 to 35 weeks after finishing therapy. Of the ten or so patients, eight were classified as clinical responders and two as nonresponders. The median number of CMV-specific T cells given to patients was 1.92 x 10^8, delivered over 2 to 6 intravenous infusions. Blood samples for the short-term post-therapy time point were taken 4 to 8 weeks after therapy ended. A follow-up TRBV repertoire analysis was performed on an open-label phase I trial of autologous CMV-specific adoptive T cell therapy in solid-organ transplant recipients. Only about 85% of the 10 patients had long-term post-therapy samples available.

TRB CDR3 regions were amplified from genomic DNA with the immunoSEQ two-step, bias-controlled multiplex PCR assay. Sequencing of CDR3 libraries was carried out on an Illumina NextSeq 500. The published analysis was carried out like this. The immunoSEQ Analyzer platform handled the initial alignment and bioinformatics, which included bias normalization against synthetic CDR3 analogs. Annotation of V, D and J genes followed the definitions in the IMGT database. Additional TRBV analyses were carried out with default settings in VDJtools version 1.1.10 and the R package tcR version 2.2.1.11. GLIPH analysis was done using default settings in version 1.0. Significant clonotype frequency changes were tested by 2-sided binomial test with Benjamini-Hochberg correction (alpha = 0.01) in CDR3 sequences with at least 5 reads. The table comes from immuneACCESS by way of TCRdb, which keeps in-frame sequences with V and J called. Part of the clones is missing from these tables; in studies checked, under half for an unresolved V gene and the rest for unknown reasons. V and J calls and clone size are those listed in that table; D and trimming were worked out from the DNA. The sample table holds 20,000 or so clones, of which roughly four fifths were seen once. The ten most abundant clones make up about a tenth of the sample.

This clone was seen a few times. Its antigen is not yet known. Base qualities are not recorded, but no much larger clone differs from it by a single base. Deletion took 1 base off V and 8 bases off J, with a span of 17 bases between the germline ends. The CDR3, cysteine through phenylalanine, is 15 amino acids long. Kept here is only the CDR3 DNA, which spans 45 bases and is read in frame from base 1. For CDR1 and CDR2, the germline V gene (reference sequence) lists MNHEY and SMNVEV. Taken with the paper, the label for time point translates to: 4-8 weeks after completion of therapy. Solid-organ transplant recipients with drug-resistant/recurrent cytomegalovirus were included as patients. More than 8 trial participants were chosen for repertoire analysis on the basis of the availability of post-therapy peripheral blood mononuclear cells. Viable CD3+CD8+CD4- lymphocytes were sorted from PBMCs on a BD FACSAria III. The Qiagen DNeasy Kit was used to extract genomic DNA from sorted cells.

Overall study outcomes, separate from this receptor: Before therapy, nonresponders had marked clonal expansions, and their repertoires changed minimally after therapy. The small number of expansions detected in nonresponders may reflect reduced sample coverage resulting from poor CD8+ T cell yield. The small cohort prevented assessing confounders such as concurrent antirejection and antiviral medications. Reconstitution after therapy appeared to involve both transferred clonotypes and endogenous clonotypes that were not detected in the therapy products. The fold change in CD8 clonality after therapy was inversely correlated with pretherapy clonality, which suggests that less biased repertoires were more open to remodeling.

The starting material was CD8+ T cells from blood, obtained after autologous CMV-specific T cell therapy. The source of this sequence is a human patient who had received a solid organ transplant and had CMV disease. Donor T cells from the graft may be present among the T cells after a transplant. Recombination linked TRBV27 to TRBJ1-2; D gene: possibly TRBD1, on 6 matching bases. The CDR3 reads as follows: CASSLLGAVREGYTF. The base sequence is TGTGCCAGCAGTTTATTGGGGGCAGTCCGTGAGGGCTACACCTTC.